This is a list of T cell receptor beta chains from one sample in a study of blood T cells in healthy people across ages. TCRdb redid the calling of the 5' RACE reads with MiXCR, one entry per CDR3 protein. The table shows about 760,000 distinct CDR3 sequences, with 20% to 25% occurring only once. This sample also belongs to another study, concerning T cells of mothers and their children.

Source material: blood. The receptor source for this set is a boy aged 5-17 years in good health. Both conserved end residues are part of each CDR3. Fields, in order: V gene, D gene, J gene, clone size, CDR3 DNA, CDR3 protein. A D gene is named only where the DNA matches it firmly. Clone size appears in some rows only: once, few, many, or a class for an expanded clone.

v_gene: TRBV19
d_gene: NA
j_gene: TRBJ2-1
abundance: NA
CDR3nt: TGTGCCAGTAGTATGGGGAATCCCAATGAGCAGTTCTTC
CDR3aa: CASSMGNPNEQFF

v_gene: TRBV19
d_gene: NA
j_gene: TRBJ1-1
abundance: few
CDR3nt: TGTGCCAGTAGTATGGTCCAGTACACTGAAGCTTTCTTT
CDR3aa: CASSMVQYTEAFF

v_gene: TRBV20-1
d_gene: NA
j_gene: TRBJ1-3
abundance: NA
CDR3nt: TGCAGTGCTAGTGGAAAGAGCTCTGGAAACACCATATATTTT
CDR3aa: CSASGKSSGNTIYF

v_gene: TRBV7-2
d_gene: NA
j_gene: TRBJ1-1
abundance: NA
CDR3nt: TGTGCCAGCAGCCCAACGACAGTGAACACTGAAGCTTTCTTT
CDR3aa: CASSPTTVNTEAFF

v_gene: TRBV4-1
d_gene: NA
j_gene: TRBJ2-3
abundance: few
CDR3nt: TGCGCCAGCAGCCAAGAGCGACCGGCGGCAGATACGCAGTATTTT
CDR3aa: CASSQERPAADTQYF

v_gene: TRBV11-3
d_gene: NA
j_gene: TRBJ2-2
abundance: few
CDR3nt: TGTGCCAGCAGCCTGAGGCCTGGCGGGGAGCTGTTTTTT
CDR3aa: CASSLRPGGELFF

v_gene: TRBV18
d_gene: NA
j_gene: TRBJ1-1
abundance: few
CDR3nt: TGTGCCAGCTCACCAATAACAGGGTTCAACACTGAAGCTTTCTTT
CDR3aa: CASSPITGFNTEAFF

v_gene: TRBV7-9
d_gene: TRBD2
j_gene: TRBJ2-3
abundance: NA
CDR3nt: TGTGCCAGCAGCTTAGCCACCAGCGGGGTGGCAGATACGCAGTATTTT
CDR3aa: CASSLATSGVADTQYF

v_gene: TRBV5-1
d_gene: NA
j_gene: TRBJ1-1
abundance: few
CDR3nt: TGCGCCAGCAGCTTGGATCATACCGGGGCACCCAACACTGAAGCTTTCTTT
CDR3aa: CASSLDHTGAPNTEAFF

v_gene: TRBV7-6
d_gene: NA
j_gene: TRBJ2-7
abundance: few
CDR3nt: TGTGCCAGCATCCCTTCCGGGAGCTACGAGCAGTACTTC
CDR3aa: CASIPSGSYEQYF

v_gene: TRBV18
d_gene: NA
j_gene: TRBJ2-5
abundance: NA
CDR3nt: TGTGCCAGCTCACCACTGATAGGTTGGGAGACCCAGTACTTC
CDR3aa: CASSPLIGWETQYF

v_gene: TRBV10-3
d_gene: TRBD2
j_gene: TRBJ2-3
abundance: few
CDR3nt: TGTGCCATCAGTGAAGGGACTAGCGGGATGGCAGATACGCAGTATTTT
CDR3aa: CAISEGTSGMADTQYF

v_gene: TRBV12-5
d_gene: NA
j_gene: TRBJ2-3
abundance: few
CDR3nt: TGTGCTAGTGGTTCCTCCTCTCCGGATACGCAGTATTTT
CDR3aa: CASGSSSPDTQYF

v_gene: TRBV7-9
d_gene: TRBD1
j_gene: TRBJ2-5
abundance: few
CDR3nt: TGCGCCAGCAGCTTACGACCTTACAGGGGAAGAGAGACCCAGTACTTC
CDR3aa: CASSLRPYRGRETQYF

v_gene: TRBV9
d_gene: NA
j_gene: TRBJ1-2
abundance: few
CDR3nt: TGTGCCAGCAGCGTAGCTCCAGCCTCCTATGGCTACACCTTC
CDR3aa: CASSVAPASYGYTF

v_gene: TRBV5-1
d_gene: NA
j_gene: TRBJ2-4
abundance: few
CDR3nt: TGCGCCAGCAGCACCGGTGACACTCGACTTACAATAGCCAAAAACATTCAGTACTTC
CDR3aa: CASSTGDTRLTIAKNIQYF

v_gene: TRBV29-1
d_gene: NA
j_gene: TRBJ2-7
abundance: NA
CDR3nt: TGCAGCGTTCATAGAGGGGACGGGTACGAGCAGTACTTC
CDR3aa: CSVHRGDGYEQYF

v_gene: TRBV4-1
d_gene: TRBD1
j_gene: TRBJ2-7
abundance: NA
CDR3nt: TGCGCCAGCAGCCCAGGGGGCCTCCCTGTGTCCGTCTACGAGCAGTACTTC
CDR3aa: CASSPGGLPVSVYEQYF

v_gene: TRBV27
d_gene: NA
j_gene: TRBJ2-6
abundance: many
CDR3nt: TGTGCCAGCAGCCTTCGGGGCTCTGGGGCCAACGTCCTGACTTTC
CDR3aa: CASSLRGSGANVLTF

v_gene: TRBV2
d_gene: NA
j_gene: TRBJ1-1
abundance: few
CDR3nt: TGTGCCAGCAGTGAAACACTCGGAGCTTTCTTT
CDR3aa: CASSETLGAFF

v_gene: TRBV5-4
d_gene: NA
j_gene: TRBJ1-1
abundance: NA
CDR3nt: TGTGCCAGCAGCTTCAAAGGGGGGACTGAAGCTTTCTTT
CDR3aa: CASSFKGGTEAFF

v_gene: TRBV7-3
d_gene: NA
j_gene: TRBJ1-6
abundance: few
CDR3nt: TGTGCCAGCAGCTTAACTAGGGATTCACCCCTCCACTTT
CDR3aa: CASSLTRDSPLHF

v_gene: TRBV4-1
d_gene: NA
j_gene: TRBJ2-3
abundance: few
CDR3nt: TGCGCCAGCAGCCAAGACTTCTTTGGTCCAGATACGCAGTATTTT
CDR3aa: CASSQDFFGPDTQYF

v_gene: TRBV10-3
d_gene: TRBD2
j_gene: TRBJ2-5
abundance: NA
CDR3nt: TGTGCCATCAGTTACGGACGGGGGGAGGAGACCCAGTACTTC
CDR3aa: CAISYGRGEETQYF

v_gene: TRBV12-3/TRBV12-4
d_gene: TRBD2
j_gene: TRBJ2-3
abundance: NA
CDR3nt: TGTGCCAGAGGGTCTAGCGGACTGCGCACAGATACGCAGTATTTT
CDR3aa: CARGSSGLRTDTQYF

v_gene: TRBV29-1
d_gene: TRBD1
j_gene: TRBJ1-1
abundance: NA
CDR3nt: TGCAGCGGTCGCACAGGGGGCCCCGAAGCTTTCTTT
CDR3aa: CSGRTGGPEAFF

v_gene: TRBV28
d_gene: NA
j_gene: TRBJ2-1
abundance: NA
CDR3nt: TGTGCCAGCAGTTCCAACGGGGGCTCGGGGGGTTCCTACAATGAGCAGTTCTTC
CDR3aa: CASSSNGGSGGSYNEQFF

v_gene: TRBV6-1
d_gene: NA
j_gene: TRBJ2-1
abundance: NA
CDR3nt: TGTGCCAGCAACCGATACGACACACCTTCCTACAATGAACAGTTCTTC
CDR3aa: CASNRYDTPSYNEQFF

v_gene: TRBV3-1
d_gene: TRBD2
j_gene: TRBJ2-4
abundance: few
CDR3nt: TGTGCCAGCAGCCAAGACCCCCCGTGGACTAGCGGGAAGAACATTCAGTACTTC
CDR3aa: CASSQDPPWTSGKNIQYF

v_gene: TRBV20-1
d_gene: NA
j_gene: TRBJ2-2
abundance: few
CDR3nt: TGCAGTGCTAGGCCCCTCGGGGGGAACACCGGGGAGCTGTTTTTT
CDR3aa: CSARPLGGNTGELFF

v_gene: TRBV3-1
d_gene: TRBD2
j_gene: TRBJ2-1
abundance: NA
CDR3nt: TGTGCCAGCAGCCAAGACACTAGCGACGTCAATGAGCAGTTCTTC
CDR3aa: CASSQDTSDVNEQFF

v_gene: TRBV28
d_gene: NA
j_gene: TRBJ2-2
abundance: NA
CDR3nt: TGTGCCAGCAGTTCTATCAGGGGAGGGACCACCGGGGAGCTGTTTTTT
CDR3aa: CASSSIRGGTTGELFF

v_gene: TRBV27
d_gene: TRBD1
j_gene: TRBJ1-2
abundance: NA
CDR3nt: TGTGCCAGCAGTGGTACAGGGGGCGGCTTTTATGGCTACACCTTC
CDR3aa: CASSGTGGGFYGYTF

v_gene: TRBV7-9
d_gene: NA
j_gene: TRBJ1-2
abundance: few
CDR3nt: TGTGCCAGCAGCTATGACGAGTGGGCAGGGTCTTATGGCTACACCTTC
CDR3aa: CASSYDEWAGSYGYTF

v_gene: TRBV4-2
d_gene: TRBD1
j_gene: TRBJ1-4
abundance: NA
CDR3nt: TGTGCCAGCAGCCTGTCGGACAGGGAGGATGAAAAACTGTTTTTT
CDR3aa: CASSLSDREDEKLFF

v_gene: TRBV4-1
d_gene: NA
j_gene: TRBJ1-1
abundance: NA
CDR3nt: TGCGCCAGCAGCCAGCTGACCCGACCCCCGAACACTGAAGCTTTCTTT
CDR3aa: CASSQLTRPPNTEAFF

v_gene: TRBV7-8
d_gene: TRBD1
j_gene: TRBJ2-1
abundance: NA
CDR3nt: TGTGCCAGCAGCTCCGGACAGGGGTTGGAGCAGTTCTTC
CDR3aa: CASSSGQGLEQFF

v_gene: TRBV25-1
d_gene: NA
j_gene: TRBJ1-4
abundance: NA
CDR3nt: TGTGCCAGCAGTGAAGGGGGATTAGGTGAAAAACTGTCTTTT
CDR3aa: CASSEGGLGEKLSF

v_gene: TRBV7-8
d_gene: TRBD2
j_gene: TRBJ2-1
abundance: NA
CDR3nt: TGTGCCAGCAGCGGAGGGACTAGCGGGTTATACAATGAGCAGTTCTTC
CDR3aa: CASSGGTSGLYNEQFF

v_gene: TRBV11-2
d_gene: NA
j_gene: TRBJ2-7
abundance: NA
CDR3nt: TGTGCCAGCAGCTTAGGCAGGGTGGACGAGCAGTACTTC
CDR3aa: CASSLGRVDEQYF

v_gene: TRBV4-1
d_gene: TRBD2
j_gene: TRBJ2-5
abundance: NA
CDR3nt: TGCGCCAGCAGCCAAGAATTGCGGGGGGTTCAAGAGACCCAGTACTTC
CDR3aa: CASSQELRGVQETQYF

v_gene: TRBV7-9
d_gene: TRBD1
j_gene: TRBJ2-1
abundance: NA
CDR3nt: TGTGCCAGTAGCTTCGGCCCGGGACAGGGAGGACAAGAGCAGTTCTTC
CDR3aa: CASSFGPGQGGQEQFF

v_gene: TRBV9
d_gene: NA
j_gene: TRBJ2-5
abundance: few
CDR3nt: TGTGCCAGCAGCGTAGGGGACCGGGGATCGACCCAGTACTTC
CDR3aa: CASSVGDRGSTQYF

v_gene: TRBV11-1
d_gene: TRBD2
j_gene: TRBJ2-7
abundance: few
CDR3nt: TGTGCCAGCAGCTTAGAAGCGGGGATCTACGAGCAGTACTTC
CDR3aa: CASSLEAGIYEQYF

v_gene: TRBV5-1
d_gene: NA
j_gene: TRBJ2-1
abundance: NA
CDR3nt: TGCGCCAGCAGCTTGGTTCCCGGACTACAAATCGAGAATGAGCAGTTCTTC
CDR3aa: CASSLVPGLQIENEQFF

v_gene: TRBV6-6
d_gene: TRBD2
j_gene: TRBJ2-2
abundance: NA
CDR3nt: TGTGCCAGCAGTTACTCGGTGGCTAGCGGGCCCGGGGAGCTGTTTTTT
CDR3aa: CASSYSVASGPGELFF

v_gene: TRBV29-1
d_gene: NA
j_gene: TRBJ2-7
abundance: few
CDR3nt: TGCAGCGTTGCCCCCGACAACTCCTACGAGCAGTACTTC
CDR3aa: CSVAPDNSYEQYF

v_gene: TRBV6-2/TRBV6-3
d_gene: TRBD1
j_gene: TRBJ2-1
abundance: few
CDR3nt: TGTGCCGGCAGTGACCCCGGGACAGGGTCTCATGAGCAGTTCTTC
CDR3aa: CAGSDPGTGSHEQFF

v_gene: TRBV2
d_gene: TRBD1
j_gene: TRBJ1-1
abundance: few
CDR3nt: TGTGCCAGCAGTGAAAAGCCGACAGGGCCGCGTGGAGGGCTATTGAACACTGAAGCTTTCTTT
CDR3aa: CASSEKPTGPRGGLLNTEAFF

v_gene: TRBV10-3
d_gene: TRBD2
j_gene: TRBJ2-1
abundance: NA
CDR3nt: TGTGCCATCAGAGCCGGACTAGCGGACGACAATGAGCAGTTCTTC
CDR3aa: CAIRAGLADDNEQFF

v_gene: TRBV6-6
d_gene: NA
j_gene: TRBJ2-2
abundance: few
CDR3nt: TGTGCCAGCAGGGAAACGCCGAGCAAGACCGGGGAGCTGTTTTTT
CDR3aa: CASRETPSKTGELFF

v_gene: TRBV4-1
d_gene: TRBD2
j_gene: TRBJ2-7
abundance: NA
CDR3nt: TGCGCCAGCAGCCAAGATGGTAGCGGGGGGGAATACGAGCAGTACTTC
CDR3aa: CASSQDGSGGEYEQYF

v_gene: TRBV7-2
d_gene: TRBD2
j_gene: TRBJ2-1
abundance: many
CDR3nt: TGTGCCAGCAGCACTGGGACTAGAGTGAGGAATGAGCAGTTCTTC
CDR3aa: CASSTGTRVRNEQFF

v_gene: TRBV29-1
d_gene: NA
j_gene: TRBJ2-7
abundance: NA
CDR3nt: TGCAGCGTTGAAGAGGGCAATACCTACGAGCAGTACTTC
CDR3aa: CSVEEGNTYEQYF

v_gene: TRBV12-3/TRBV12-4
d_gene: NA
j_gene: TRBJ2-5
abundance: NA
CDR3nt: TGTGCCAGCAGTTTCATCGGGACGGGGCAAGAGACCCAGTACTTC
CDR3aa: CASSFIGTGQETQYF

v_gene: TRBV5-1
d_gene: NA
j_gene: TRBJ2-5
abundance: few
CDR3nt: TGCGCCAGCAGCTTGGCAGGTTCCGAGACCCAGTACTTC
CDR3aa: CASSLAGSETQYF

v_gene: TRBV12-3/TRBV12-4
d_gene: TRBD1
j_gene: TRBJ2-1
abundance: NA
CDR3nt: TGTGCCAGCAGTTCGACAGGGATGGGCGGTGAGCAGTTCTTC
CDR3aa: CASSSTGMGGEQFF

v_gene: TRBV29-1
d_gene: NA
j_gene: TRBJ2-6
abundance: NA
CDR3nt: TGCAGCGTTGTGGTATCTGGGACCAACGTCCTGACTTTC
CDR3aa: CSVVVSGTNVLTF

v_gene: TRBV10-3
d_gene: NA
j_gene: TRBJ2-5
abundance: NA
CDR3nt: TGTGCCATCAGTGAGAGGGTCGAGACCCAGTACTTC
CDR3aa: CAISERVETQYF